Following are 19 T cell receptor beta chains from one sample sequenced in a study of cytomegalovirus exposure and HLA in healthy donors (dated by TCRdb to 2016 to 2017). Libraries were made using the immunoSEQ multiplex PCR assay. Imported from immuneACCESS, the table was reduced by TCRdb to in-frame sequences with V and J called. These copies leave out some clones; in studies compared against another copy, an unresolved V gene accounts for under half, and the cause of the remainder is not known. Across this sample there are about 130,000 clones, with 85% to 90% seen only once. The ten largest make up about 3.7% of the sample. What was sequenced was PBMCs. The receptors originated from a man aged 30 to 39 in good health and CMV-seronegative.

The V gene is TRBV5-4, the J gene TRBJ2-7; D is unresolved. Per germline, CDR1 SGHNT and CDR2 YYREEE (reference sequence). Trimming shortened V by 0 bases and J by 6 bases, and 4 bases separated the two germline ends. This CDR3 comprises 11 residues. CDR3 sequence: CASSLAGEQYF. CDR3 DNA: TGTGCCAGCAGCTTGGCGGGCGAGCAGTACTTC.

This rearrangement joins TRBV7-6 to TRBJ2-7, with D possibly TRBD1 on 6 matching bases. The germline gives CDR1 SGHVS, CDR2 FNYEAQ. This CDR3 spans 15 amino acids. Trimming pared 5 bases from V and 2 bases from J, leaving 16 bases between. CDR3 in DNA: TGTGCCAGCAGCCTTACCCCGACAGGAACCTACGAGCAGTACTTC. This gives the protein CASSLTPTGTYEQYF.

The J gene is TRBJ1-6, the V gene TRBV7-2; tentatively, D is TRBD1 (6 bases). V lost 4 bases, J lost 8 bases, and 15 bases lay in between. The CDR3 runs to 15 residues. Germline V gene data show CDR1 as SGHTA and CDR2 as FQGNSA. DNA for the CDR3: TGTGCCAGCAGCTCTAATGGGGGCGGACATTCACCCCTCCACTTT. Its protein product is CASSSNGGGHSPLHF.

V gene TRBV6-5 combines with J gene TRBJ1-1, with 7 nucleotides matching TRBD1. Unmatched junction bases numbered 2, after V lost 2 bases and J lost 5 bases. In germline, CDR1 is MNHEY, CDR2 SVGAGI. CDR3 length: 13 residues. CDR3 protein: CASSYTGDTEAFF. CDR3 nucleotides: TGTGCCAGCAGTTACACAGGGGATACTGAAGCTTTCTTT.

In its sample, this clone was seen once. CDR3 DNA sequence: TGTGCCAGCTCACCCCGACAAATAGATACGCAGTATTTT. It translates to CASSPRQIDTQYF. The chain is built from TRBV18 and TRBJ2-3, with D unclear. The CDR3 contains 13 residues. In germline, CDR1 is KGHSH, CDR2 LQKENI. Trimming left V 3 bases short and J 5 bases short, with 9 bases between.

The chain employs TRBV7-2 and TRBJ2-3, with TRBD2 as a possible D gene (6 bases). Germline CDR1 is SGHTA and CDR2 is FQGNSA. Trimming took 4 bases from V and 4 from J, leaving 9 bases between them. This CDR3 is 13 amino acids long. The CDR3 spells CASSWRDPDTQYF. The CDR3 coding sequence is TGTGCCAGCAGCTGGCGGGACCCAGATACGCAGTATTTT.

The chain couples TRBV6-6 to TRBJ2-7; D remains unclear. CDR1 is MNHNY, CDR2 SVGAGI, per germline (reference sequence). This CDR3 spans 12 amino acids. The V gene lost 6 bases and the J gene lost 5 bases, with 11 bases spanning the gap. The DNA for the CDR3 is TGTGCCAGCAGCCCCGCGGAGAACGAGCAGTACTTC. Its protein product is CASSPAENEQYF.

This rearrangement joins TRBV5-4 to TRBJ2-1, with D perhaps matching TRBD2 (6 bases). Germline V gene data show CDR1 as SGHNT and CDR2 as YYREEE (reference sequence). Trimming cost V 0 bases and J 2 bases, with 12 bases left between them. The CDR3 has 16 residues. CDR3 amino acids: CASSLEASSAYNEQFF. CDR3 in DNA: TGTGCCAGCAGCTTGGAGGCGTCTAGCGCCTACAATGAGCAGTTCTTC.

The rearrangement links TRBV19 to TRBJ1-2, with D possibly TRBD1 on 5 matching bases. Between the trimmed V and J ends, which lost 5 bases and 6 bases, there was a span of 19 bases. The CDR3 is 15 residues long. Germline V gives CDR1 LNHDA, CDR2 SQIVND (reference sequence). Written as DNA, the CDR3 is TGTGCCAGTAGTCTCACGACGGGGGTCGGCCATGGCTACACCTTC. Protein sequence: CASSLTTGVGHGYTF.

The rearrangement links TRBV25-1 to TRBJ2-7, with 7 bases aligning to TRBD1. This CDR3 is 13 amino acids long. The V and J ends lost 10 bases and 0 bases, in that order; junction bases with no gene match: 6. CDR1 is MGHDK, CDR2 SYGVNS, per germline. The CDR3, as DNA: TGTGCCACCACGGACAGGAGCTCCTACGAGCAGTACTTC. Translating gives CATTDRSSYEQYF.

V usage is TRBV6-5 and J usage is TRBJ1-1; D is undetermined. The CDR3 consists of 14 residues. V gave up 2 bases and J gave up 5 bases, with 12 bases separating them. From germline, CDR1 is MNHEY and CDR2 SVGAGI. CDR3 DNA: TGTGCCAGCAGTTACGTCGGGGTCGGGACTGAAGCTTTCTTT. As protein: CASSYVGVGTEAFF.

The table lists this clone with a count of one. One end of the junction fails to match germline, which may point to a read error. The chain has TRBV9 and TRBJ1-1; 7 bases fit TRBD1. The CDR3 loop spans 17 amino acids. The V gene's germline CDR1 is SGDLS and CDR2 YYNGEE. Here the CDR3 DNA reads TGTGCCAGCAGCCCTACAGGGGCTACCCAAAGGCTTTCACGGCCGAAATTT. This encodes CASSPTGATQRLSRPKF.

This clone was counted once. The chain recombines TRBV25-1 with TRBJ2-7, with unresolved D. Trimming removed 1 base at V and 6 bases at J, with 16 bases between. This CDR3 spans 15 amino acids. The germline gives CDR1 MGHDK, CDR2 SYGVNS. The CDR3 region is CASSESRPSTSEQYF. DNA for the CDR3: TGTGCCAGCAGTGAATCCAGGCCCTCAACCTCCGAGCAGTACTTC.

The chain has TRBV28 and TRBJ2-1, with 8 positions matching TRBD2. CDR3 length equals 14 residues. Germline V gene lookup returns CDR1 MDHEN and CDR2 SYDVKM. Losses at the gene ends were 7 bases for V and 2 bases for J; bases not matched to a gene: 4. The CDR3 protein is CASISSGAYNEQFF. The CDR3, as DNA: TGTGCCAGCATTAGTAGCGGGGCCTACAATGAGCAGTTCTTC.

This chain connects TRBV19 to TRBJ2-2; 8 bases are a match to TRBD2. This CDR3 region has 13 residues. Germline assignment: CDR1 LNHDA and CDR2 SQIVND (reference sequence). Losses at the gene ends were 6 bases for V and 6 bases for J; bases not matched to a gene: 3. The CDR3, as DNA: TGTGCCAGTAGGCGGGGGGCTTCCGGGGAGCTGTTTTTT. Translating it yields CASRRGASGELFF.

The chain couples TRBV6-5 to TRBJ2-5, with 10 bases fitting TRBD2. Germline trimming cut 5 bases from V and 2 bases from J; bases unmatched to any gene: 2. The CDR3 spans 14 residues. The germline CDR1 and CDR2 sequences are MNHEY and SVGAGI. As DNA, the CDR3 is TGTGCCAGCAGTAGGGGACTAGCGCAAGAGACCCAGTACTTC. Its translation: CASSRGLAQETQYF.

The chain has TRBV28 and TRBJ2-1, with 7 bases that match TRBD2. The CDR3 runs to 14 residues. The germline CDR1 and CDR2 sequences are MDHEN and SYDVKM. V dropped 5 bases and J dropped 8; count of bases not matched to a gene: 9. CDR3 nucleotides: TGTGCCAGCAGTGCCCCACTAGCGCCCCATGAGCAGTTCTTC. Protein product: CASSAPLAPHEQFF. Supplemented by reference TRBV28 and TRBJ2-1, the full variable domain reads DVKVTQSSRYLVKRTGEKVFLECVQDMDHENMFWYRQDPGLGLRLIYFSYDVKMKEKGDIPEGYSVSREKKERFSLILESASTNQTSMYLCASSAPLAPHEQFFGPGTRLTVL.

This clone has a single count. This CDR3 is CASSLSRRRTYNDEQFF. CDR3 coding DNA: TGTGCCAGCAGTTTATCGAGGCGGAGGACCTACAATGATGAGCAGTTCTTC. The genes are TRBV27 and TRBJ2-1; D perhaps matches TRBD2 (5 bases). In germline, CDR1 is MNHEY, CDR2 SMNVEV (reference sequence). With 0 bases removed from V and 8 bases from J, the gap between germline ends came to 20 bases. The CDR3 spans 17 residues.

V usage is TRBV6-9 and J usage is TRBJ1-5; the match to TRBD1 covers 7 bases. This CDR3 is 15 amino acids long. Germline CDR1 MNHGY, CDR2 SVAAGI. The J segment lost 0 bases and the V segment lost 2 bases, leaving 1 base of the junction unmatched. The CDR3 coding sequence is TGTGCCAGCAGTTATGACAGGGATAGCAATCAGCCCCAGCATTTT. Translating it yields CASSYDRDSNQPQHF.